This TCR beta chain was recorded in a study of T cell responses to AZD1222 COVID-19 vaccine. The overall study: The study pooled second doses at about 4 or about 12 weeks.

CDR1 LGHDT and CDR2 YNNKEL come from the germline V gene (reference sequence). J lost 3 bases, V lost 3 bases, and 6 bases had no gene match. The CDR3 contains 15 residues. TCRdb's table, derived via immunoSEQ multiplex PCR, lists solely in-frame clones and lacks some. Of 140,000 to 150,000 clones in the sample, roughly nine tenths were seen once. The starting material was peripheral blood, obtained on day 0 of AZD1222 vaccination. The TCR sequence derives from an adult in good health. The chain employs TRBV3-1 (or the pseudogene TRBV3-2) and TRBJ2-7; 9 nucleotides match TRBD1. In nucleotides, the CDR3 is TGTGCCAGCAGCCAGCCCGAGACAGGGGGCTACGAGCAGTACTTC. Its translation is CASSQPETGGYEQYF.